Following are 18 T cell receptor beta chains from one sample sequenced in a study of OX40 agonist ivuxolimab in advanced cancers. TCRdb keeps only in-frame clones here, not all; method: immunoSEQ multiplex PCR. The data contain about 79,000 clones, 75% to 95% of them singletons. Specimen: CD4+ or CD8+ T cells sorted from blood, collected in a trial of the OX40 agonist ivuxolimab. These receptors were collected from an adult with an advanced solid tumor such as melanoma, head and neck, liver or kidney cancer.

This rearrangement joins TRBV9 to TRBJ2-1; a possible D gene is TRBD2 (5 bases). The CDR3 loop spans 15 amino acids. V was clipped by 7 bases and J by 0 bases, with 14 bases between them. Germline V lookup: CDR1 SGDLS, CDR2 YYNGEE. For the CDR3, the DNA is TGTGCCAGCGGCCGGGATGGGAGCTCCTACAATGAGCAGTTCTTC. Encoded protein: CASGRDGSSYNEQFF.

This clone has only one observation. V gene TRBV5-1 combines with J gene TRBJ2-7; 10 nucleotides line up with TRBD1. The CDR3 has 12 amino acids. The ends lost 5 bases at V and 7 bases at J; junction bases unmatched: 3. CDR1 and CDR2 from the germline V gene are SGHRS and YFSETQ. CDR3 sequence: CASRRDRGEQYF. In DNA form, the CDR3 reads TGCGCCAGCAGACGGGACAGGGGTGAGCAGTACTTC.

This chain's CDR3 is CASSSGTGLYYGYTF. As DNA, the CDR3 is TGTGCCAGCAGCTCTGGGACAGGGTTGTACTATGGCTACACCTTC. J is TRBJ1-2 and V is TRBV11-2, with TRBD1 identical over 9 bases. V lost 4 bases, J lost 3 bases, and 6 bases stayed unmatched. The CDR3 spans 15 residues. Germline CDR1 and CDR2: SGHAT and FQNNGV.

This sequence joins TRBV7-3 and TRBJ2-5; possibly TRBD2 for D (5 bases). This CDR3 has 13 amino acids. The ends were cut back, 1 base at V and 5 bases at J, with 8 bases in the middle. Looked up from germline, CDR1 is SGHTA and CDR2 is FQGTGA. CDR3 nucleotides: TGTGCCAGCAGCTTAAGGGAGCGGGAGACCCAGTACTTC. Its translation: CASSLRERETQYF.

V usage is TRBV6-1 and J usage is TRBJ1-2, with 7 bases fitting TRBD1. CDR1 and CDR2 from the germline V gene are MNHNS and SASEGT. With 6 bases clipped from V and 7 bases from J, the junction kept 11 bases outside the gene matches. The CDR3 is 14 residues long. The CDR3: CASRKTGTDRGYTF. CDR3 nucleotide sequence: TGTGCCAGCAGGAAGACCGGGACAGATCGTGGCTACACCTTC.

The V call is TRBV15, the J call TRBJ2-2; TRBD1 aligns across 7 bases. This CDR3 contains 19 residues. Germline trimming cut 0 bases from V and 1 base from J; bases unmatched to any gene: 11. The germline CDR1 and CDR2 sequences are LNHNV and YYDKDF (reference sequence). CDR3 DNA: TGTGCCACCAGCAGAGATAGGGGACAGCCTAACCAGAACACCGGGGAGCTGTTTTTT. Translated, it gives CATSRDRGQPNQNTGELFF.

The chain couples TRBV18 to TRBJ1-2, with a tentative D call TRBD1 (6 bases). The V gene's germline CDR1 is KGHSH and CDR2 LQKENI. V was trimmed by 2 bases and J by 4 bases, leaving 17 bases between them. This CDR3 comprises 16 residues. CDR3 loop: CASSPLVTGSLYGYTF. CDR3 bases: TGTGCCAGCTCACCATTAGTTACAGGGAGCCTCTATGGCTACACCTTC.

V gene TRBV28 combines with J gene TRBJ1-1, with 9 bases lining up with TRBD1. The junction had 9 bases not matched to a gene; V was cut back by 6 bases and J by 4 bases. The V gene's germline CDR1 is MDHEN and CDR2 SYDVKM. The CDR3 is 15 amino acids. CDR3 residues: CASSQNRGQGTEAFF. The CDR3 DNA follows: TGTGCCAGCAGCCAAAACAGGGGGCAAGGCACTGAAGCTTTCTTT.

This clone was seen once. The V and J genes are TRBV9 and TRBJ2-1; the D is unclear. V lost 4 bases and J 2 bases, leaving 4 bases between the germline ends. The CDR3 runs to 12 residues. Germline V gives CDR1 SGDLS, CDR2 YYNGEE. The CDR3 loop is CASSPAYNEQFF. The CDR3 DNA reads TGTGCCAGCAGCCCTGCCTACAATGAGCAGTTCTTC.

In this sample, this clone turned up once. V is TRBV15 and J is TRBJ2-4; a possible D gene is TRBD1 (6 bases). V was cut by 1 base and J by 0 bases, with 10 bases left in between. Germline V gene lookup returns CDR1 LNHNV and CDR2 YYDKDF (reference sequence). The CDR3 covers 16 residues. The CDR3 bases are TGTGCCACCAGCAGAGGGCAACAGGGAGCCAAAAACATTCAGTACTTC. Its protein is CATSRGQQGAKNIQYF.

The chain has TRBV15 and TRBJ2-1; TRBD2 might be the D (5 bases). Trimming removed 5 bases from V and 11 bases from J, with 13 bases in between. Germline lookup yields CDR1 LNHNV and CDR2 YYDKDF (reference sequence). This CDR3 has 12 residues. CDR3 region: CATSRGKVKQFF. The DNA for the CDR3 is TGTGCCACCAGCCGAGGGAAGGTTAAGCAGTTCTTC. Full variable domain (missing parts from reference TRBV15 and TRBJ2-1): DAMVIQNPRYQVTQFGKPVTLSCSQTLNHNVMYWYQQKSSQAPKLLFHYYDKDFNNEADTPDNFQSRRPNTSFCFLDIRSPGLGDTAMYLCATSRGKVKQFFGPGTRLTVL.

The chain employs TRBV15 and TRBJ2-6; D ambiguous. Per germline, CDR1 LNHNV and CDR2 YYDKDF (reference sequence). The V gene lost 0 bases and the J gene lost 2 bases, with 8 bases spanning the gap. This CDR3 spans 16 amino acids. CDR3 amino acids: CATSRDSGAGANVLTF. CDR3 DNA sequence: TGTGCCACCAGCAGAGATTCTGGAGCTGGGGCCAACGTCCTGACTTTC.

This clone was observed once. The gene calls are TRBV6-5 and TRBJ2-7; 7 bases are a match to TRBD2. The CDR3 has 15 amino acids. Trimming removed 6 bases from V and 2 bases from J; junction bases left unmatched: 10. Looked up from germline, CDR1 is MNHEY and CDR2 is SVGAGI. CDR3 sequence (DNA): TGTGCCAGCAGCCCCAGCGGGGCAGGCACCTACGAGCAGTACTTC. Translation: CASSPSGAGTYEQYF.

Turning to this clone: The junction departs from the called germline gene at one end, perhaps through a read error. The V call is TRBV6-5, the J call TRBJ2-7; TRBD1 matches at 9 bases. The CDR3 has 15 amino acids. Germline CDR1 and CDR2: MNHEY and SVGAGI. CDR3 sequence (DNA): TGTGCCAGCAGACCTCCGGGACAGGGCTCCGACGAGCAGTACTTC. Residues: CASRPPGQGSDEQYF.

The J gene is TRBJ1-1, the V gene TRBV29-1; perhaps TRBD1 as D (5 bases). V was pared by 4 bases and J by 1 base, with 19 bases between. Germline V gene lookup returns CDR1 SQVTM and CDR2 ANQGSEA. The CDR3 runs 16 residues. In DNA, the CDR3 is TGCAGCGTTGCTCGGAATAATATAGGACAGAACACTGAAGCTTTCTTT. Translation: CSVARNNIGQNTEAFF.

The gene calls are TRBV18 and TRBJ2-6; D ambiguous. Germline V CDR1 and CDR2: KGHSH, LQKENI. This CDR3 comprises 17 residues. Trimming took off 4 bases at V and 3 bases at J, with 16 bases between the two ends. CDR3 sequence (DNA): TGTGCCAGCTCACTTACTAACTTGAAGGGTGGGGCCAACGTCCTGACTTTC. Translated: CASSLTNLKGGANVLTF.

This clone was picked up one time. The CDR3 DNA is TGTGCCACCGCGATCCGGGACGGAACCTACGAGCAGTACTTC. As protein: CATAIRDGTYEQYF. V is TRBV18 and J is TRBJ2-7; possibly TRBD1 or TRBD2 for D (5 bases each). The CDR3 is 14 amino acids. Germline CDR1 and CDR2: KGHSH and LQKENI. V lost 10 bases to trimming and J lost 2 bases, with 18 bases between them.

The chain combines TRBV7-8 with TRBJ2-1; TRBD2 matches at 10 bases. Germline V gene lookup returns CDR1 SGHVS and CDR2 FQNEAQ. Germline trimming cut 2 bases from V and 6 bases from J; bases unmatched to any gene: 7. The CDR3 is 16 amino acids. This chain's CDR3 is CASSLTSGTFSNEQFF. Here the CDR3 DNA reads TGTGCCAGCAGCTTAACTAGCGGGACCTTTAGCAATGAGCAGTTCTTC. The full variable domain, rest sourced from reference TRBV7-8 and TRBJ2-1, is GAGVSQSPRYKVAKRGQDVALRCDPISGHVSLFWYQQALGQGPEFLTYFQNEAQLDKSGLPSDRFFAERPEGSVSTLKIQRTQQEDSAVYLCASSLTSGTFSNEQFFGPGTRLTVL.